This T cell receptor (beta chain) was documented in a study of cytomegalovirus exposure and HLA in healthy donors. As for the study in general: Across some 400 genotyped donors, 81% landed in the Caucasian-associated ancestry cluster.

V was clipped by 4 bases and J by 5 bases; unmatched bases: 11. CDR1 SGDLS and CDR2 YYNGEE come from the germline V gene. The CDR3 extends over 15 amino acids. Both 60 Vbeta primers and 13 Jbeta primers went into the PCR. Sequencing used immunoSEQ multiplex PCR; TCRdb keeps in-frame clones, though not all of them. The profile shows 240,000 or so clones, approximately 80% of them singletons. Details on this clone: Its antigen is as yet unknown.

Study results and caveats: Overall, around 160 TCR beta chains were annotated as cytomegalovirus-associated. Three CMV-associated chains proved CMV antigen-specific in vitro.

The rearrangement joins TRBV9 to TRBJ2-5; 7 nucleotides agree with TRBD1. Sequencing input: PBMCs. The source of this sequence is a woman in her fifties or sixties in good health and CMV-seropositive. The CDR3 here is CASSLTGFRSETQYF. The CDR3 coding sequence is TGTGCCAGCAGCTTGACAGGGTTCCGATCGGAGACCCAGTACTTC. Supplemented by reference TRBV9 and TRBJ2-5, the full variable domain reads DSGVTQTPKHLITATGQRVTLRCSPRSGDLSVYWYQQSLDQGLQFLIQYYNGEERAKGNILERFSAQQFPDLHSELNLSSLELGDSALYFCASSLTGFRSETQYFGPGTRLLVL.